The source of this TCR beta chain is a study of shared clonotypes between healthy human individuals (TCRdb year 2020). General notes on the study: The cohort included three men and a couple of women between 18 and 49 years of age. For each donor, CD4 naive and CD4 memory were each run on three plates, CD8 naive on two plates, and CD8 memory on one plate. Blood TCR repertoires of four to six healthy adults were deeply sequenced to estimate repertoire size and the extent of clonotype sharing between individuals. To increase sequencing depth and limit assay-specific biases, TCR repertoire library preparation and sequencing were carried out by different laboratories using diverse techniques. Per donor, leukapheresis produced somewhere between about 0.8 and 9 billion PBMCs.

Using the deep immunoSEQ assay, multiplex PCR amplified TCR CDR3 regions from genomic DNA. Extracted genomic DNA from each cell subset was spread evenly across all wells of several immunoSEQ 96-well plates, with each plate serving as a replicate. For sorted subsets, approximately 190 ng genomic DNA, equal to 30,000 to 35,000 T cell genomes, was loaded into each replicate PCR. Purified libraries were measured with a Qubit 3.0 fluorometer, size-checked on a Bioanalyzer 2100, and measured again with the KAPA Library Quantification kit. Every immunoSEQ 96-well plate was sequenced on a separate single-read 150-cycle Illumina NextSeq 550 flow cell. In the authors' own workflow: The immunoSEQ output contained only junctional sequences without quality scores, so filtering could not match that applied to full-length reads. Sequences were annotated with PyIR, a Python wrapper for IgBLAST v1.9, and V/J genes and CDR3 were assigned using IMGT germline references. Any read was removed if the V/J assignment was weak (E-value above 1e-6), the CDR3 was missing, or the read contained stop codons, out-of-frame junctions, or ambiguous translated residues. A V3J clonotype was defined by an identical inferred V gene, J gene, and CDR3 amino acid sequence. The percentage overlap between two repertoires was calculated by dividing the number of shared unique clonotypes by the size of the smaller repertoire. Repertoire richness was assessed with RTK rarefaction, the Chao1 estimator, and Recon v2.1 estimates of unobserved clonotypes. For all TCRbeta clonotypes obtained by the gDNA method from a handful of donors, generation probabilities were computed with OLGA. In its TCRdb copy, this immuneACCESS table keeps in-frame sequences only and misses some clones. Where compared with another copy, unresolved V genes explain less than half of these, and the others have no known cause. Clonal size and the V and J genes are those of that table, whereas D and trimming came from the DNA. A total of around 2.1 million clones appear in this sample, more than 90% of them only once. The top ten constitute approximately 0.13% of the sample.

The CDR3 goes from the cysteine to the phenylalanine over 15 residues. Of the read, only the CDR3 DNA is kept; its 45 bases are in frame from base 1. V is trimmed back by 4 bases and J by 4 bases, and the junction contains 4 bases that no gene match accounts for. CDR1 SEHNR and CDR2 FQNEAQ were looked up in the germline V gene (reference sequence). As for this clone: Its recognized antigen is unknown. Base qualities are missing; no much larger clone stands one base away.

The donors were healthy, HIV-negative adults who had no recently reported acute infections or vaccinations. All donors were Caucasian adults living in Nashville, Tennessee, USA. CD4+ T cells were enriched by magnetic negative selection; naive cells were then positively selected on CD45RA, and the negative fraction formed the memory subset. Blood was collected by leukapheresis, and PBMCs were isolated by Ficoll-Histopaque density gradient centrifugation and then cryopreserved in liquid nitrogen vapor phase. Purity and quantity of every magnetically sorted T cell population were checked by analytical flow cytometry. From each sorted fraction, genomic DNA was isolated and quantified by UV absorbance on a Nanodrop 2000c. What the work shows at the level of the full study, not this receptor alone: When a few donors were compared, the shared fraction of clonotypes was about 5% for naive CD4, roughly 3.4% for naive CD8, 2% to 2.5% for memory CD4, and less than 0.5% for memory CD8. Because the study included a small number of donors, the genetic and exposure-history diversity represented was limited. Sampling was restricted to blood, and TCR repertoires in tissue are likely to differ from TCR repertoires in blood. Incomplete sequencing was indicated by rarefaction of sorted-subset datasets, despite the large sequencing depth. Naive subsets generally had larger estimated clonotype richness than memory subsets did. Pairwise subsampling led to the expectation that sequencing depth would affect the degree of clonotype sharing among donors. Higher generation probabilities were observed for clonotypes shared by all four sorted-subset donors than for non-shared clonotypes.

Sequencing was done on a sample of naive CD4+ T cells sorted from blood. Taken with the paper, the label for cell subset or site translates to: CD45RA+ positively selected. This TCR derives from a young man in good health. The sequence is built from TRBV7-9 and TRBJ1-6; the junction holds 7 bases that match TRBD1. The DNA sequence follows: TGTGCCAGCAGCTCCCGGGACAGTTATAATTCACCCCTCCACTTT. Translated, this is CASSSRDSYNSPLHF.